Listed below are T cell receptor beta chains from one sample, sequenced in a study of blood T cell repertoires in COVID-19. The repertoire was sequenced with immunoSEQ multiplex PCR; TCRdb's copy has only in-frame clones and lacks some. The table has about 250,000 clones, 83% seen once. The material sequenced was peripheral blood. These TCRs come from a human donor in a cohort sampled during active COVID-19. Each CDR3 is given with its conserved first and last residue. A D gene is named only where the DNA matches it firmly. Clone size is stated in some rows and not others, as once, few, many or a class when expanded.

clone size: -; V gene: TRBV10-1; D gene: -; J gene: TRBJ2-1; CDR3 protein: CASSENRANEQFF; CDR3 DNA: TGCGCCAGCAGTGAAAACAGGGCAAATGAGCAGTTCTTC
clone size: once; V gene: TRBV4-1; D gene: TRBD1; J gene: TRBJ2-4; CDR3 protein: CASSHLTGGLAKNIQYF; CDR3 DNA: TGCGCCAGCAGCCATCTTACAGGGGGCTTAGCCAAAAACATTCAGTACTTC
clone size: -; V gene: TRBV30; D gene: TRBD2; J gene: TRBJ2-5; CDR3 protein: CAWTPTSSGGGETQYF; CDR3 DNA: TGTGCCTGGACTCCTACGAGTAGCGGGGGGGGAGAGACCCAGTACTTC
clone size: -; V gene: TRBV25-1; D gene: TRBD1; J gene: TRBJ1-4; CDR3 protein: CASSEPGQGNEKLFF; CDR3 DNA: TGTGCCAGCAGTGAACCTGGACAGGGGAATGAAAAACTGTTTTTT
clone size: -; V gene: TRBV5-6; D gene: TRBD2; J gene: TRBJ2-1; CDR3 protein: CASSWLLAGVFDEQFF; CDR3 DNA: TGTGCCAGCAGCTGGCTACTAGCGGGAGTGTTCGATGAGCAGTTCTTC
clone size: -; V gene: TRBV5-4; D gene: -; J gene: TRBJ1-3; CDR3 protein: CASSQEAGGNTIYF; CDR3 DNA: TGTGCCAGCAGCCAAGAGGCGGGTGGAAACACCATATATTTT
clone size: -; V gene: TRBV7-8; D gene: -; J gene: TRBJ2-7; CDR3 protein: CASSFQTRGYEQYF; CDR3 DNA: TGTGCCAGCAGCTTTCAGACCAGGGGTTACGAGCAGTACTTC
clone size: -; V gene: TRBV7-9; D gene: TRBD1; J gene: TRBJ2-7; CDR3 protein: CASSPGQGVSYEQYF; CDR3 DNA: TGTGCCAGCAGCCCGGGACAGGGGGTTTCTTACGAGCAGTACTTC
clone size: -; V gene: TRBV25-1; D gene: -; J gene: TRBJ2-1; CDR3 protein: CASSSTPPSVWEQFF; CDR3 DNA: TGTGCCAGCAGTTCGACGCCCCCTAGCGTTTGGGAGCAGTTCTTC
clone size: -; V gene: TRBV5-8; D gene: TRBD2; J gene: TRBJ2-3; CDR3 protein: CASSWAGGGTDTQYF; CDR3 DNA: TGTGCCAGCAGCTGGGCGGGAGGAGGCACAGATACGCAGTATTTT
clone size: -; V gene: TRBV20-1; D gene: TRBD2; J gene: TRBJ2-7; CDR3 protein: CRGGSSYEQYF; CDR3 DNA: TGCAGGGGAGGGAGTTCCTACGAGCAGTACTTC
clone size: -; V gene: TRBV2; D gene: -; J gene: TRBJ2-2; CDR3 protein: CASGMGARTGELFF; CDR3 DNA: TGTGCCAGCGGTATGGGGGCGCGAACCGGGGAGCTGTTTTTT
clone size: -; V gene: TRBV3-1/TRBV3-2; D gene: TRBD1; J gene: TRBJ2-1; CDR3 protein: CASSPQDRGNPFF; CDR3 DNA: TGTGCCAGCAGCCCCCAGGACAGGGGGAATCCGTTCTTC
clone size: -; V gene: TRBV18; D gene: -; J gene: TRBJ1-2; CDR3 protein: CASSPQGWEYGYTF; CDR3 DNA: TGTGCCAGCTCACCACAGGGTTGGGAGTATGGCTACACCTTC
clone size: -; V gene: TRBV5-6; D gene: -; J gene: TRBJ1-4; CDR3 protein: CASSFHEGSSDEKLFF; CDR3 DNA: TGTGCCAGCAGCTTTCACGAGGGATCCTCTGATGAAAAACTGTTTTTT